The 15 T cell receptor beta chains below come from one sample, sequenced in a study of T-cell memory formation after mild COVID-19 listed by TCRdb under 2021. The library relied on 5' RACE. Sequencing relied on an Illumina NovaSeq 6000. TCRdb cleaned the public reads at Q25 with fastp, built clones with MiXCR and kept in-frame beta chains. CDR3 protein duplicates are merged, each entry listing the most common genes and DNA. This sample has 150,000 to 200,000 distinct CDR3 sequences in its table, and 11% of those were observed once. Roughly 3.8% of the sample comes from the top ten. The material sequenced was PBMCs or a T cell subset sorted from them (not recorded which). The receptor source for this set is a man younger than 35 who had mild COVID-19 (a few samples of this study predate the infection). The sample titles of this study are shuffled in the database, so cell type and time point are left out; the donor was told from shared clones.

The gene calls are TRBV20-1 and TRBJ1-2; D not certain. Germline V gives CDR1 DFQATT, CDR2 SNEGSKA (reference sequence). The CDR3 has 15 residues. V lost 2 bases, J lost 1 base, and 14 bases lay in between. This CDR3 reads CSARTSGRRNYGYTF. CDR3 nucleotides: TGCAGTGCTAGAACCAGCGGGCGCCGTAACTATGGCTACACCTTC.

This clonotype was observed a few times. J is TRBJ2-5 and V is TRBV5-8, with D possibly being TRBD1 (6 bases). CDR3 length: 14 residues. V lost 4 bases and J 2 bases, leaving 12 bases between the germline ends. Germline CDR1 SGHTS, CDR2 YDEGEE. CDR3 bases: TGTGCCAGCAGCCCAACCGGACAGCAAGAGACCCAGTACTTC. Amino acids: CASSPTGQQETQYF. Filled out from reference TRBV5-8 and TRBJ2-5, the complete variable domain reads EAGVTQSPTHLIKTRGQQATLRCSPISGHTSVYWYQQALGLGLQFLLWYDEGEERNRGNFPPRFSGRQFPNYSSELNVNALELEDSALYLCASSPTGQQETQYFGPGTRLLVL.

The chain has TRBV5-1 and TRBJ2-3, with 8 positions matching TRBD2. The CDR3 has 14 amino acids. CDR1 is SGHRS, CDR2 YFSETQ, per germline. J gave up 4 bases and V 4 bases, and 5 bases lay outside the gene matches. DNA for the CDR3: TGCGCCAGCAGCCAACCCGGGGGGGCAGATACGCAGTATTTT. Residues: CASSQPGGADTQYF.

CDR3 nucleotides: TGTGCCAGCAGCTGGGACAGTCTGAGAGATACGCAGTATTTT. Residues: CASSWDSLRDTQYF. The rearrangement uses TRBV7-8 and TRBJ2-3; TRBD1 matches 7 bases. Germline V gene lookup returns CDR1 SGHVS and CDR2 FQNEAQ. This CDR3 spans 14 amino acids. The junction had 6 bases not matched to a gene; V was cut back by 4 bases and J by 5 bases. The full variable domain, its missing parts supplied by reference TRBV7-8 and TRBJ2-3, is GAGVSQSPRYKVAKRGQDVALRCDPISGHVSLFWYQQALGQGPEFLTYFQNEAQLDKSGLPSDRFFAERPEGSVSTLKIQRTQQEDSAVYLCASSWDSLRDTQYFGPGTRLTVL.

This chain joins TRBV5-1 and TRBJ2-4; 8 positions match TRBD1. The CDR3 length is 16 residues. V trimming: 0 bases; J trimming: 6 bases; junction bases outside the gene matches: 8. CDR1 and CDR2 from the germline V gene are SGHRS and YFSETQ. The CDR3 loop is CASSLGTGGSRNIQYF. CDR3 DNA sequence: TGCGCCAGCAGCTTGGGCACAGGGGGTTCACGAAACATTCAGTACTTC.

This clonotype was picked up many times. The CDR3 DNA sequence: TGTGCCAGCAGCCCCGGGAATCAAGAGACCCAGTACTTC. It specifies CASSPGNQETQYF. The chain employs TRBV18 and TRBJ2-5, with TRBD2 as a possible D gene (5 bases). V was cut by 8 bases and J by 2 bases, with 12 bases left in between. There are 13 residues in the CDR3. The V gene's germline CDR1 is KGHSH and CDR2 LQKENI. Using reference TRBV18 and TRBJ2-5 for the parts outside the CDR3, the full variable domain is NAGVMQNPRHLVRRRGQEARLRCSPMKGHSHVYWYRQLPEEGLKFMVYLQKENIIDESGMPKERFSAEFPKEGPSILRIQQVVRGDSAAYFCASSPGNQETQYFGPGTRLLVL.

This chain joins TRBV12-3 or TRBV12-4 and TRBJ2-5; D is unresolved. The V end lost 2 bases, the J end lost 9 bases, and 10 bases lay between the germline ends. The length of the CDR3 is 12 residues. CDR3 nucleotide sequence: TGTGCCAGCAGTTTAAGGCCAGCGTCCCAGTACTTC. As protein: CASSLRPASQYF.

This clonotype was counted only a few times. CDR3 DNA: TGTGCCAGCAGCGCCCGGACAGGGGGCCAAGAGACCCAGTACTTC. Protein: CASSARTGGQETQYF. The chain combines TRBV7-8 with TRBJ2-5; TRBD1 agrees at 10 bases. The CDR3 has 15 amino acids. V lost 5 bases and J lost 1; bases outside the gene matches: 4. Germline-derived CDR1 and CDR2 are SGHVS and FQNEAQ.

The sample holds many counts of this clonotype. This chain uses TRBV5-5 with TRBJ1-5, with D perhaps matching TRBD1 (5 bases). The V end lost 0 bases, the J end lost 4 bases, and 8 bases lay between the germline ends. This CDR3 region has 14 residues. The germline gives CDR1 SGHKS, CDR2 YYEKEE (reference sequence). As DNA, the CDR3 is TGTGCCAGCAGCTTGGGGGACCGGAATCAGCCCCAGCATTTT. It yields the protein CASSLGDRNQPQHF.

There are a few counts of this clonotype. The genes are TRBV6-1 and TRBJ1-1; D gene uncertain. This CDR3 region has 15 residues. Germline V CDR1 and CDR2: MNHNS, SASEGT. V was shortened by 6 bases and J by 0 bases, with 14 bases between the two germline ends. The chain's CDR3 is CASRTSRVMNTEAFF. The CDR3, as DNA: TGTGCCAGCAGAACTTCACGGGTTATGAACACTGAAGCTTTCTTT.

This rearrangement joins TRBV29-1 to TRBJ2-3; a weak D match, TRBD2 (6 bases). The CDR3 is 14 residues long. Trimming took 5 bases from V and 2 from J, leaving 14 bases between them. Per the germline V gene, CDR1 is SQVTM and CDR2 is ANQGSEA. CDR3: CSVHPGLNTDTQYF. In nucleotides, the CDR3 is TGCAGCGTTCACCCGGGACTGAACACAGATACGCAGTATTTT.

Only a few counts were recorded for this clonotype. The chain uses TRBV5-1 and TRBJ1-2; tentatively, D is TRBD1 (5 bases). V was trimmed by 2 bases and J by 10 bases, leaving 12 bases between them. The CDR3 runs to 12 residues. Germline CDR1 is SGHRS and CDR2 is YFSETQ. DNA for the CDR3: TGCGCCAGCAGCTTCGCGGGGGGAGACTACACCTTC. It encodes CASSFAGGDYTF.

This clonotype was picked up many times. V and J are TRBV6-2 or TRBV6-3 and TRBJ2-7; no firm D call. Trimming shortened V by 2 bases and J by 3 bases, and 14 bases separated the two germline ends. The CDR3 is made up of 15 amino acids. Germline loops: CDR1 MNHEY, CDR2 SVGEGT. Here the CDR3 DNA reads TGTGCCAGCAGTTACGGTTCTCGACTGGGCTACGAGCAGTACGTC. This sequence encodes CASSYGSRLGYEQYV.

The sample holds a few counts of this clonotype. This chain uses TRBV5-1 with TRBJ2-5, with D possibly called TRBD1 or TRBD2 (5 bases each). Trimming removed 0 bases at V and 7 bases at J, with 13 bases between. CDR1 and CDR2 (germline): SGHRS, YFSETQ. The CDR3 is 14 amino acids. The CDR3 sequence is CASSLVPFGGTQYF. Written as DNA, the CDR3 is TGCGCCAGCAGCTTGGTGCCATTTGGGGGGACCCAGTACTTC.

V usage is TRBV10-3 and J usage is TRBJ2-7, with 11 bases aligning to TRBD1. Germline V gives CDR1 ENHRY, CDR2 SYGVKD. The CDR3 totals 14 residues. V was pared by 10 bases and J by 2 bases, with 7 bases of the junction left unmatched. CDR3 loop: CASTPGQGAYEQYV. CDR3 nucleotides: TGTGCCAGTACTCCGGGACAGGGGGCCTACGAGCAGTACGTC.